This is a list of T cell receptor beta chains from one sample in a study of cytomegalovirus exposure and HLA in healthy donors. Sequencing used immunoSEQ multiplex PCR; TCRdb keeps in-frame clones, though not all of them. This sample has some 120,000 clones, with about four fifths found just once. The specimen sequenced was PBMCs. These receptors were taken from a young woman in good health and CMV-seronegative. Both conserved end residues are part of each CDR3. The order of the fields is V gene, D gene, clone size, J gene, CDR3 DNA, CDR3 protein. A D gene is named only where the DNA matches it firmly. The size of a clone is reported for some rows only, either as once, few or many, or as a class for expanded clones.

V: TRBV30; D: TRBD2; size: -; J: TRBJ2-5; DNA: TGTGCCTGGAGTGTATGGGCTAGCGGGACCCTACAAGAGACCCAGTACTTC; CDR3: CAWSVWASGTLQETQYF
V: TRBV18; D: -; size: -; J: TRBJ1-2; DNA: TGTGCCAGCTCACCAGGTCTCACAGGGACGGGCTATGGCTACACCTTC; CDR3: CASSPGLTGTGYGYTF
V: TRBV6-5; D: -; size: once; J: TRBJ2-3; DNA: TGTGCCAGCAGTTACAGCGGACTCACAGATACGCAGTATTTT; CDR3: CASSYSGLTDTQYF
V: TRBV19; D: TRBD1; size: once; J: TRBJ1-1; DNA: TGTGCCAGCGAATCCGGGACAGGGCACACTGAAGCTTTCTTT; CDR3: CASESGTGHTEAFF
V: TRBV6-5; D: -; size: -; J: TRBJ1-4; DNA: TGTGCCAGCAGTTACTCCTTTTCCTCCGAAAAACTGTTTTTT; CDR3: CASSYSFSSEKLFF
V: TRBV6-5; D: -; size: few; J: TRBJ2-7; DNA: TGTGCCAGCAGTTACTCTGCCAGGGGCCACGAGCAGTACTTC; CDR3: CASSYSARGHEQYF
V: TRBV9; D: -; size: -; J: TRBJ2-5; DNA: TGTGCCAGCAGCGTAGATCCGTACCAAGAGACCCAGTACTTC; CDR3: CASSVDPYQETQYF
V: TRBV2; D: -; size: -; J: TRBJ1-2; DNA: TGTGCCAGCAGTGTAGGGGGACGGCTCCTAGGTGGCTACACCTTC; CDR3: CASSVGGRLLGGYTF
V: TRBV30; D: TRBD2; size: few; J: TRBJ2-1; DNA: TGTGCCTGGGGGAAACGCCAGCGGGGGCCGAGCTCCTACAATGAGCAGTTCTTC; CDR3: CAWGKRQRGPSSYNEQFF
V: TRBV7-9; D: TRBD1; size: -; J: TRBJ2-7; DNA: TGTGCCAGCAGCTTATTGGGGACAGGGGTTAACGAGCAGTACTTC; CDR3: CASSLLGTGVNEQYF
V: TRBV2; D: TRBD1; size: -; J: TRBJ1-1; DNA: TGTGCCAGCAAATTCGACAGGGATGAGCGAGCTTTCTTT; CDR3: CASKFDRDERAFF
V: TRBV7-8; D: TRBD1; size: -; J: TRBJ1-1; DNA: TGTGCCAGCAGCTTAAACCCCCGGGACAGGGTAGCGAACACTGAAGCTTTCTTT; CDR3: CASSLNPRDRVANTEAFF
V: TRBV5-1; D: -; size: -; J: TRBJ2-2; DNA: TGCGCCAGCAGCTTGGGACAGGTGACGGACACCGGGGAGCTGTTTTTT; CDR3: CASSLGQVTDTGELFF
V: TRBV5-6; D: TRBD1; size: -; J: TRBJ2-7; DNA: TGTGCCAGCAGCTTAGACAGGGCCTACGAGCAGTACTTC; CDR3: CASSLDRAYEQYF
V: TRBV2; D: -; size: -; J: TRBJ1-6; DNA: TGTGCCACCAAGGTATCGTCCGGGACTCCGAATTCACCCCTCCACTTT; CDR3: CATKVSSGTPNSPLHF
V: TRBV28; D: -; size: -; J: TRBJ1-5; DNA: TGTGCCAGCAGTTTATCCTCTGGACAGCGATATCAGCCCCAGCATTTT; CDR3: CASSLSSGQRYQPQHF
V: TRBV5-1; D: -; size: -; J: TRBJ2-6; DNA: TGCGCCAGCAGCCGCGGCACCTCTGGGGCCAACGTCCTGACTTTC; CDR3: CASSRGTSGANVLTF
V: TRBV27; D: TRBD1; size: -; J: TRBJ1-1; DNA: TGTGCCAGCAGCGAGAAGGTGGGACAGTTCGCTGAAGCTTTCTTT; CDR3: CASSEKVGQFAEAFF
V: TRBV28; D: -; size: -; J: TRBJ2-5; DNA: TGTGCCAGCAGTTTTTTAGGGGGCCAAGAGACCCAGTACTTC; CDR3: CASSFLGGQETQYF
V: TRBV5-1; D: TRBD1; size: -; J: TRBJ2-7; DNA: TGCGCCAGCAGCTCAGGACAGGGGGTCTGGGAGCAGTACTTC; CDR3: CASSSGQGVWEQYF
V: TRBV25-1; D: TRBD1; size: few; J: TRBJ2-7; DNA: TGTGCCAGCAGTGATACCGGGACAGGGGGAGCTATTGCCTACGAGCAGTACTTC; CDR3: CASSDTGTGGAIAYEQYF
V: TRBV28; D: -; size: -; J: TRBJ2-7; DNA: TGTGCCAGCAGCCGCGCCGGGCCAAGGAGGGACGAGCAGTACTTC; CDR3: CASSRAGPRRDEQYF
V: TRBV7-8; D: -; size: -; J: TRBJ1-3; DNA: TGTGCCAGCAGCTTATCGGCGGGGTCCAACACCATATATTTT; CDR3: CASSLSAGSNTIYF
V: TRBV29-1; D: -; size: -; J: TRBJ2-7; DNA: TGCAGCGTTGGGGGCACCGAGCAGTACTTC; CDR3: CSVGGTEQYF
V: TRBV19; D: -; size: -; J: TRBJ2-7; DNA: TGTGCCAGTAGTATAGGTTTCGGGACTGAAAAGCAGTACTTC; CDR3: CASSIGFGTEKQYF
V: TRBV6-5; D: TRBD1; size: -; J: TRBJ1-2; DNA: TGTGCCAGCAGTTACTCGAACAGGGGTGGTGGCTACACCTTC; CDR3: CASSYSNRGGGYTF
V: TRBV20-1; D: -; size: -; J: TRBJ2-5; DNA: TGCAGTGCTAGACAGGTGGAGACCCAGTACTTC; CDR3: CSARQVETQYF
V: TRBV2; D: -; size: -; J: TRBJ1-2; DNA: TGTGCCAGCACTCCCGGGCAGGGGGGCTACACCTTC; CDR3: CASTPGQGGYTF
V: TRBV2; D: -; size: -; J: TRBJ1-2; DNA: TGTGCCAGCAGCACCCGGCGGAGCGTGGTAGCCTATGGCTACACCTTC; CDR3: CASSTRRSVVAYGYTF
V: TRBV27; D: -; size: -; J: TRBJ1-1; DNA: TGTGCCAGCAGTTTAAGGACAGTCACTGAAGCTTTCTTT; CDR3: CASSLRTVTEAFF
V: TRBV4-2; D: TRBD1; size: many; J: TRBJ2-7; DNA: TGTGCCAGCAGCCAAGCCCTCGGACAGGGGAGCGACGAGCAGTACTTC; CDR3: CASSQALGQGSDEQYF
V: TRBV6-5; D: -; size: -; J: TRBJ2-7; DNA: TGTGCCAGCAGTTACTCCCGGGGACATAACTACGAGCAGTACTTC; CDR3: CASSYSRGHNYEQYF
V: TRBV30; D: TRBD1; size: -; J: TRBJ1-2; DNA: TGTGCCTGGATTGGGACAGGGGGCGGGTCTGGCTACACCTTC; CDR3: CAWIGTGGGSGYTF
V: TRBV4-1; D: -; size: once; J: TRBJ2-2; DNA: TGCGCCAGCAGCCAAGTGGTGGCGCAGGCCTCGAACACCGGGGAGCTGTTTTTT; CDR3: CASSQVVAQASNTGELFF
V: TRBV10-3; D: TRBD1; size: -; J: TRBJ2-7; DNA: TGTGCCATCAGTGACAGGACAGGGGGCTACGAGCAGTACTTC; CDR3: CAISDRTGGYEQYF
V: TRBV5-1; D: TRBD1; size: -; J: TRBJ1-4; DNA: TGCGCCAGCAGCCCGGACAGGGCTCGTGAAAAACTGTTTTTT; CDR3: CASSPDRAREKLFF
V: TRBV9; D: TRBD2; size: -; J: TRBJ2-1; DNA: TGTGCCAGCAGCGCCCGAGCGGGGGAGGTCTACAATGAGCAGTTCTTC; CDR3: CASSARAGEVYNEQFF
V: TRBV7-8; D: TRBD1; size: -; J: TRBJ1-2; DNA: TGTGCCAGCAGCTTAGTCTTCAGGGGGACCTCTAACTATGGCTACACCTTC; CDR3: CASSLVFRGTSNYGYTF
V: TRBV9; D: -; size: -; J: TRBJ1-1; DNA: TGTGCCAGCAGCGTAGCGCAGGGGCCAAACACTGAAGCTTTCTTT; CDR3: CASSVAQGPNTEAFF
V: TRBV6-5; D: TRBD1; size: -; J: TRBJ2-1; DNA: TGTGCCAGCAGTGCTGAGGGACAGTCCTACAATGAGCAGTTCTTC; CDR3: CASSAEGQSYNEQFF
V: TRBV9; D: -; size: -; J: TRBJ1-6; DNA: TGTGCCAGCAGCGTAGCGGTTAATTCACCCCTCCACTTT; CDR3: CASSVAVNSPLHF
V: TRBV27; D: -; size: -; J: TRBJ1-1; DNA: TGTGCCAGCAGTTTAGGGTTGGGAGGGAAGGGGGGCACTGAAGCTTTCTTT; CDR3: CASSLGLGGKGGTEAFF
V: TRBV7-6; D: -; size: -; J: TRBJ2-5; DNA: TGTGCCAGCAGCCAACGGGGTTCCCAAGAGACCCAGTACTTC; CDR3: CASSQRGSQETQYF
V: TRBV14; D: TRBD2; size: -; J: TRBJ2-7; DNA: TGTGCCAGCAGGCAGACTAGCGGGGGGCCCACGGAGCAGTACTTC; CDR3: CASRQTSGGPTEQYF
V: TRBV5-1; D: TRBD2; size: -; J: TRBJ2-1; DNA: TGCGCCAGCAGCTTTGGATCTAGCGGGGGCTTCAATGAGCAGTTCTTC; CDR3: CASSFGSSGGFNEQFF
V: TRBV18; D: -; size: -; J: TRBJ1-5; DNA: TGTGCCAGCTCACCGGGACTCGCTGGTAATCAGCCCCAGCATTTT; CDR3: CASSPGLAGNQPQHF
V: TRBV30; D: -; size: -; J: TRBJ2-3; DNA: TGTGCCTGGAGAACAGGGTTTTCCACAGATACGCAGTATTTT; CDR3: CAWRTGFSTDTQYF
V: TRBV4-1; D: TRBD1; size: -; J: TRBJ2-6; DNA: TGCGCCAGCAGCCAAGGCAGTAGGACAGGGTTATTCTCTGGGGCCAACGTCCTGACTTTC; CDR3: CASSQGSRTGLFSGANVLTF
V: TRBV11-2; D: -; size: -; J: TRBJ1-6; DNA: TGTGCCAGCACCCGGACCGGGGTTTCCTATAATTCACCCCTCCACTTT; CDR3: CASTRTGVSYNSPLHF